A selection of T cell receptor beta chains follows, all from one sample in a study of kidney transplant recipient with SARS-CoV-2 infection. TCRdb passed the reads through MiXCR, listing each CDR3 protein once. Of 200,000 to 300,000 distinct CDR3 sequences in the sample, about 28% were seen once. The sample in question was a blood sample, obtained at baseline and on day 111 from a kidney transplant recipient. The receptors were gathered from a young adult male patient who had COVID-19 and was a kidney transplant recipient. A subset of T cells may come from the graft donor. CDR3s include the opening cysteine and the closing phenylalanine or tryptophan. The order of the fields is D gene, V gene, clone size, J gene, CDR3 DNA, CDR3 protein. The D gene is left open where the match is weak. Some rows have no size entry. The others give once, few or many, or a class for an expanded clone.

-	TRBV28	few	TRBJ2-5	TGTGCCAGCAGCCGAGGGGGTACCCAAGAGACCCAGTACTTC	CASSRGGTQETQYF
-	TRBV6-6	few	TRBJ2-6	TGTGCCAGCAAGTTCAGGTACAGGTGGGAACAAAGTCGGGCCAACGTCCTGACTTTC	CASKFRYRWEQSRANVLTF
-	TRBV5-4	many	TRBJ1-2	TGTGCCAGCCTCCAGAGCGTACCAGGAAAGACCTATGGCTACACCTTC	CASLQSVPGKTYGYTF
-	TRBV19	many	TRBJ1-5	TGTGCCAGTAGTATAATGGGGGGCGGAGGCAATCAGCCCCAGCATTTT	CASSIMGGGGNQPQHF
TRBD1	TRBV9	many	TRBJ2-7	TGTGCCAGCAGCGTAGAGGGGACAGGGACATTTGTCTACGAGCAGTACTTC	CASSVEGTGTFVYEQYF
-	TRBV20-1	-	TRBJ2-1	TGCAGTGCCCCCCTAACTAGGTACAATGAGCAGCTCTTC	CSAPLTRYNEQLF
TRBD2	TRBV24-1	many	TRBJ2-5	TGTGCCACCAGCCCTAGCGGGAGGGGGAAGGAGACCCAGTACTTC	CATSPSGRGKETQYF
TRBD1	TRBV5-1	many	TRBJ1-1	TGCGCCAGCAGCTTCCAGGGGGCTCTAATCATGAACACTGAAGCTTTCTTT	CASSFQGALIMNTEAFF
-	TRBV10-3	many	TRBJ2-1	TGTGCCATCAGTGAGGCTAGGGACCCGAATGAGCAGTTCTTC	CAISEARDPNEQFF
-	TRBV7-9	-	TRBJ2-1	TGTGCCAGCATCCGGGGGAGTGGGTACAATGAGCAGTTCTTC	CASIRGSGYNEQFF
-	TRBV6-2/TRBV6-3	many	TRBJ1-5	TGTGCCAGCAGGGACTTATATAGCAATCAGCCCCAGCATTTT	CASRDLYSNQPQHF
TRBD2	TRBV7-6	many	TRBJ2-2	TGTGCCAGCAGACCTAGCGGGAGTGTCGGGGAGCTGTTTTTT	CASRPSGSVGELFF
-	TRBV11-2	many	TRBJ1-1	TGTGCCAGCAGCTTAGGAGACACAGATACAGCTTTCTTT	CASSLGDTDTAFF
-	TRBV19	many	TRBJ1-4	TGTGCCAGTAGTGGGACGGCCGCAACTAATGAAAAACTGTTTTTT	CASSGTAATNEKLFF
-	TRBV24-1	many	TRBJ2-6	TGTGCCACCAGTGATTGGGGCAGGACCCACTCTGGGGCCAACGTCCTGACTTTC	CATSDWGRTHSGANVLTF
TRBD1	TRBV12-3/TRBV12-4	-	TRBJ2-1	TGTGCCAGCAGTGTCCGTCTCGGGACAGGGGGTGAAAATGAGCAGTTCTTC	CASSVRLGTGGENEQFF
-	TRBV7-8	many	TRBJ1-2	TGTGCCAGCAGCAGGCCGTGGTTTACCCGAAAGACCTATGGCTACACCTTC	CASSRPWFTRKTYGYTF
-	TRBV9	many	TRBJ1-4	TGTGCCAGCAAGTCCGGGGCTAATGAAAAACTGTTTTTT	CASKSGANEKLFF
-	TRBV6-5	many	TRBJ1-5	TGTGCCAGCAGTTACGCGGAAGGGGATCAGCCCCAGCATTTT	CASSYAEGDQPQHF
-	TRBV3-1	many	TRBJ1-6	TGTGCCAGCAGCCCCATACAGAACTATAATTCACCCCTCCACTTT	CASSPIQNYNSPLHF
-	TRBV4-1	many	TRBJ1-2	TGCGCCAGCAGCCAGACGACCGTGGCGGTGTATGGCTACACCTTC	CASSQTTVAVYGYTF
-	TRBV5-4	many	TRBJ1-4	TGTGCCAGCAGCCCGGATGCGGCAACTAATGAAAAACTGTTTTTT	CASSPDAATNEKLFF
TRBD2	TRBV7-2	few	TRBJ2-5	TGTGCCAGCAGCTTAGGCGGGAGCAATTGGGGGACCCAGTACTTC	CASSLGGSNWGTQYF
-	TRBV3-1	many	TRBJ2-5	TGTGCCAGCAGCTGTCAGCTTCCCATTTCTTTCTCTGAGACCCAGTACTTC	CASSCQLPISFSETQYF
TRBD1	TRBV6-5	many	TRBJ1-5	TGTGCCAGTGACAGGGGATTAGGCAATCAGCCCCAGCATTTT	CASDRGLGNQPQHF
-	TRBV7-6	many	TRBJ2-2	TGTGCCAGCATCTTGGACATGGGCACCGGGGAGCTGTTTTTT	CASILDMGTGELFF
-	TRBV15	many	TRBJ1-1	TGTGCCACCAGCAATGAGGGAGTAACAGGTTTCTTT	CATSNEGVTGFF
-	TRBV21-1	many	TRBJ1-1	TGTGCCAGCACCTCTCGACAGGGAGGAACAACTGAAGCTTTCTTT	CASTSRQGGTTEAFF
-	TRBV3-1	many	TRBJ2-7	TGTGCCAGCAGCCAAGACCCCGGGTTCGCCCGCTACGAGCAGTACTTC	CASSQDPGFARYEQYF
-	TRBV7-3	many	TRBJ1-2	TGTGCCAGCAGCCACGGGACGGCCTATGGCTACACCTTC	CASSHGTAYGYTF
-	TRBV30	many	TRBJ1-1	TGTGCCTGGAGTGTAGACAGGAACACTGAAGCTTTCTTT	CAWSVDRNTEAFF
TRBD1	TRBV28	many	TRBJ1-5	TGTGCCAGCAGTCCCCGGGACAGGGGCCGAGGTCAGCCCCAGCATTTT	CASSPRDRGRGQPQHF
-	TRBV24-1	many	TRBJ1-5	TGTGCCACCAGTGATCCAGGCGGGGGAAGCAATCAGCCCCAGCATTTT	CATSDPGGGSNQPQHF
-	TRBV27	-	TRBJ1-2	TGTGCCAGCAGTTTATCTTATCCTGGCTTAAAGACCTATGGCTACACCTTC	CASSLSYPGLKTYGYTF
TRBD2	TRBV13	-	TRBJ2-5	TGTGCCAGCAGCTTATCCCTAGCGGATTTTCAAGAGACCCAGTACTTC	CASSLSLADFQETQYF
-	TRBV28	many	TRBJ1-5	TGTGCCAGCACTACGTTGGGTGTGACAGGCAGCAATCAGCCCCAGCATTTT	CASTTLGVTGSNQPQHF
-	TRBV6-2/TRBV6-3	many	TRBJ1-3	TGTGCCAGCAGTTACGAGGGCCTAAGGGGCACCATATATTTT	CASSYEGLRGTIYF
TRBD1	TRBV29-1	many	TRBJ1-1	TGCAGCGTTCAAACAGGGGTGGACACTGAAGCTTTCTTT	CSVQTGVDTEAFF
-	TRBV18	many	TRBJ1-5	TGTGCCAGCTCACCACGTCCAGGGGAGGCGCAGCCCCAGCATTTT	CASSPRPGEAQPQHF
TRBD1	TRBV12-3/TRBV12-4	-	TRBJ2-5	TGTGCCAGCAGTGCCGTGGTAGGGGGCGGAGAGACCCAGTACTTC	CASSAVVGGGETQYF
-	TRBV23-1	few	TRBJ1-2	TGCGCCAGCAGTGCACGTATGCTACGCAGAAAGACCTATGGCTACACCTTC	CASSARMLRRKTYGYTF
-	TRBV20-1	-	TRBJ1-1	TGCAGTTCTACACAGGGAAGTCTGAACACTGAAGCTTTCTTT	CSSTQGSLNTEAFF
-	TRBV20-1	few	TRBJ1-1	TGCAGTGCTAACATGAACACTGAAGCTTTCTTT	CSANMNTEAFF